These 12 T cell receptor beta chains originate from one sample sequenced in a study of T cell changes during pregnancy in multiple sclerosis. TCRdb's table, derived via immunoSEQ multiplex PCR, lists solely in-frame clones and lacks some. This sample has under 85,000 clones; approximately 94% occur once, and the top ten carry approximately 0.63%. The specimen comprised peripheral blood, sampled in the third trimester of pregnancy. Source of these receptors: a female donor with multiple sclerosis, enrolled in a pregnancy study.

This chain links TRBV10-3 with TRBJ1-4; no firm D call. Germline V gene sequence: CDR1 ENHRY, CDR2 SYGVKD. The CDR3 runs 14 residues. Trimming took 8 bases from V and 0 from J, leaving 10 bases between them. CDR3 in amino acids: CAISSVSTNEKLFF. The CDR3 DNA is TGTGCCATCTCGTCAGTGTCAACTAATGAAAAACTGTTTTTT.

The J gene is TRBJ1-6, the V gene TRBV7-2, with 9 bases identical to TRBD1. Trimming removed 5 bases from V and 6 bases from J; junction bases left unmatched: 11. In germline, CDR1 is SGHTA, CDR2 FQGNSA. CDR3 length: 17 amino acids. Here the CDR3 reads CASSPYRGRWSNSPLHF. CDR3 coding DNA: TGTGCCAGCAGCCCTTACAGGGGGCGGTGGTCTAATTCACCCCTCCACTTT.

A remark on this clone: A read error may produce the germline difference seen at one junction end. V and J are TRBV5-4 and TRBJ2-7; unclear D gene. Germline CDR1 reads SGHNT; CDR2 reads YYREEE (reference sequence). This CDR3 contains 11 residues. CDR3 in amino acids: CASSSSSEQYF. CDR3 nucleotides: TGTGCCAGCAGCTCCTCCTCCGAGCAGTACTTC.

The chain employs TRBV27 and TRBJ2-3; the D gene is possibly TRBD1 (6 bases). Germline loops: CDR1 MNHEY, CDR2 SMNVEV (reference sequence). Trimming cost V 4 bases and J 3 bases, with 11 bases left between them. The CDR3 covers 14 residues. The CDR3 sequence: CASSSGRGTDTQYF. In DNA, the CDR3 is TGTGCCAGCAGTTCGGGAAGGGGGACAGATACGCAGTATTTT.

The chain recombines TRBV27 with TRBJ1-2, with 7 positions matching TRBD1. Trimming at V came to 5 bases and at J to 7 bases, leaving 7 bases not matched to a gene. This CDR3 region has 13 residues. Germline CDR1 and CDR2: MNHEY and SMNVEV (reference sequence). CDR3 sequence: CASSPQGEAGYTF. Written as DNA, the CDR3 is TGTGCCAGCAGTCCTCAGGGGGAGGCTGGCTACACCTTC.

The J gene is TRBJ1-4, the V gene TRBV9, with 8 nucleotides matching TRBD1. V was pared by 4 bases and J by 12 bases, with 8 bases of the junction left unmatched. CDR1 and CDR2 from the germline V gene are SGDLS and YYNGEE. This CDR3 comprises 13 residues. The CDR3 bases are TGTGCCAGCAGCATGGGACAGGAGAGGGAACTGTTTTTT. This translates into CASSMGQERELFF.

The chain joins TRBV5-5 to TRBJ1-1, with 9 bases fitting TRBD1. V was clipped by 0 bases and J by 8 bases; unmatched bases: 17. CDR3 length: 18 residues. Germline CDR1 reads SGHKS; CDR2 reads YYEKEE (reference sequence). CDR3 bases: TGTGCCAGCAGCTTGGTGGGGAGACCGGGACAGGGTGTATGGGAAGCTTTCTTT. Amino acid sequence: CASSLVGRPGQGVWEAFF.

Written as DNA, the CDR3 is TGTGCCAGTACCTCGGAGGGGGAGGGGCACATTCAGTACTTC. This translates into CASTSEGEGHIQYF. This chain joins TRBV19 and TRBJ2-4, with D tentatively TRBD2 (7 bases). This CDR3 spans 14 amino acids. The germline CDR1 and CDR2 sequences are LNHDA and SQIVND (reference sequence). Trimming cost V 7 bases and J 8 bases, with 18 bases left between them.

This sequence joins TRBV9 and TRBJ1-4; D remains unclear. This CDR3 comprises 12 residues. CDR1 is SGDLS, CDR2 YYNGEE, per germline. With 4 bases removed from V and 8 bases from J, the gap between germline ends came to 9 bases. The CDR3 protein is CASSPSGEKLFF. CDR3 DNA: TGTGCCAGCAGCCCGTCGGGGGAAAAACTGTTTTTT.

This rearrangement joins TRBV10-3 to TRBJ2-7, with D perhaps matching TRBD1 (6 bases). Germline CDR1 is ENHRY and CDR2 is SYGVKD. The CDR3 has 16 residues. V was trimmed by 4 bases and J by 0 bases, leaving 16 bases between them. This chain's CDR3 is CAISGTDRPSSYEQYF. The CDR3 DNA sequence: TGTGCCATCAGTGGCACCGACAGGCCATCCTCCTACGAGCAGTACTTC.

A word on this clone: Its ends do not fully match the called genes, so a read error is possible. The rearrangement links TRBV7-9 to TRBJ2-3; possible D gene TRBD1, 5 bases. The CDR3 loop spans 14 amino acids. Germline CDR1 SEHNR, CDR2 FQNEAQ (reference sequence). The CDR3 loop reads CASSLAWVTGTQYF. The CDR3 DNA reads as TGTGCCAGCAGCTTAGCTTGGGTCACAGGTACGCAGTATTTT.

The gene calls are TRBV4-3 and TRBJ1-1, with 8 positions matching TRBD1. After removal of 3 bases from V and 0 bases from J, the junction contained 3 bases not matched to a gene. The CDR3 totals 15 residues. Germline V lookup: CDR1 LGHNA, CDR2 YSLEER. CDR3 amino acids: CASSQWDRMNTEAFF. The CDR3 coding sequence is TGCGCCAGCAGCCAGTGGGACAGGATGAACACTGAAGCTTTCTTT.